This is a list of T cell receptor beta chains from one sample in a study of blood T cell repertoires in COVID-19. Profiling relied on immunoSEQ multiplex PCR, and the TCRdb table lists in-frame clones only, not all of them. The data contain approximately 330,000 clones, more than 75% of them singletons. Input material: peripheral blood. The receptors derive from a woman between 45 and 60 years old with active or convalescent COVID-19. The CDR3 runs from the conserved cysteine through the conserved F or W. D genes are given only for firm matches. Only part of the rows carry a size: once, few, many, or a class if the clone is expanded.

clone_size: .
j_call: TRBJ2-4
d_call: TRBD2
v_call: TRBV18
cdr3_nt: TGTGCCAGCTCACGGTCCAGCGGGAGCCCACTCGTGCTAGCCAAAAACATTCAGTACTTC
cdr3_aa: CASSRSSGSPLVLAKNIQYF

clone_size: .
j_call: TRBJ2-1
d_call: TRBD1
v_call: TRBV20-1
cdr3_nt: TGCAGTGCTAGTATATACCAGGGGGTAGACGACAATGAGCAGTTCTTC
cdr3_aa: CSASIYQGVDDNEQFF

clone_size: .
j_call: TRBJ2-7
d_call: .
v_call: TRBV6-6
cdr3_nt: TGTGCCAGCAGTCAAGAGCGGGCCTCCTACTACGAGCAGTACTTC
cdr3_aa: CASSQERASYYEQYF

clone_size: .
j_call: TRBJ1-1
d_call: TRBD1
v_call: TRBV19
cdr3_nt: TGTGCCAGTAGTATTGGTGAGGGACAGGGCGAAGCTTTCTTT
cdr3_aa: CASSIGEGQGEAFF

clone_size: .
j_call: TRBJ2-2
d_call: TRBD1
v_call: TRBV29-1
cdr3_nt: TGCAGCGTTGGCCCGGACAGGGGGGACACCGGGGAGCTGTTTTTT
cdr3_aa: CSVGPDRGDTGELFF

clone_size: few
j_call: TRBJ2-6
d_call: .
v_call: TRBV3-1/TRBV3-2
cdr3_nt: TGTGCCAGCAGAACCGGCTCTGGGGCCAACGTCCTGACTTTC
cdr3_aa: CASRTGSGANVLTF

clone_size: .
j_call: TRBJ1-4
d_call: .
v_call: TRBV28
cdr3_nt: TGTGCCAGCAGTTTACAGGCCCGGGGTGAAAAACTGTTTTTT
cdr3_aa: CASSLQARGEKLFF

clone_size: .
j_call: TRBJ2-7
d_call: TRBD1
v_call: TRBV24-1
cdr3_nt: TGTGCCACCAGTGATTCAGGGGGCTCGGTCTCCTACGAGCAGTACTTC
cdr3_aa: CATSDSGGSVSYEQYF

clone_size: .
j_call: TRBJ1-1
d_call: .
v_call: TRBV28
cdr3_nt: TGTGCCAGCAGTTTGGGGACCCCCCGGACTACAGCGAACACTGAAGCTTTCTTT
cdr3_aa: CASSLGTPRTTANTEAFF

clone_size: .
j_call: TRBJ1-1
d_call: .
v_call: TRBV7-3
cdr3_nt: TGTGCCAGCAGCTTAACTTCGGTTGGGCACACTGAAGCTTTCTTT
cdr3_aa: CASSLTSVGHTEAFF

clone_size: .
j_call: TRBJ1-1
d_call: .
v_call: TRBV5-1
cdr3_nt: TGCGCCAGCAGCACCGGGACACCTTACACTGAAGCTTTCTTT
cdr3_aa: CASSTGTPYTEAFF

clone_size: .
j_call: TRBJ2-1
d_call: .
v_call: TRBV7-9
cdr3_nt: TGTGCCAGCAGCGTGGGTGGGACAGGGAAAAAGCGGGGGCTCCCGGAGTTCTTC
cdr3_aa: CASSVGGTGKKRGLPEFF

clone_size: .
j_call: TRBJ1-6
d_call: TRBD1
v_call: TRBV11-2
cdr3_nt: TGTGCCAGCAGCAGACAGGGGAGCAATTCACCCCTCCACTTT
cdr3_aa: CASSRQGSNSPLHF

clone_size: .
j_call: TRBJ2-3
d_call: .
v_call: TRBV4-3
cdr3_nt: TGCGCCAGCAGCCAAGCTGTCAGAAACACAGATACGCAGTATTTT
cdr3_aa: CASSQAVRNTDTQYF

clone_size: .
j_call: TRBJ1-5
d_call: TRBD1
v_call: TRBV15
cdr3_nt: TGTGCCACCAGCAGAGATAGTGGGGGACAGAATCAGCCCCAGCATTTT
cdr3_aa: CATSRDSGGQNQPQHF

clone_size: .
j_call: TRBJ1-1
d_call: TRBD1
v_call: TRBV7-8
cdr3_nt: TGTGCCAGCAGCCCGGGGACAGTCACTGAAGCTTTCTTT
cdr3_aa: CASSPGTVTEAFF

clone_size: few
j_call: TRBJ1-2
d_call: TRBD1
v_call: TRBV6-5
cdr3_nt: TGTGCCAGCAGTTCAGACAGGGGCAGCTACACCTTC
cdr3_aa: CASSSDRGSYTF

clone_size: .
j_call: TRBJ1-2
d_call: .
v_call: TRBV29-1
cdr3_nt: TGCAGCGTTGGAGACTTACCCACTTCATTCTATGGCTACACCTTC
cdr3_aa: CSVGDLPTSFYGYTF

clone_size: once
j_call: TRBJ1-2
d_call: TRBD1
v_call: TRBV2
cdr3_nt: TGTGCCAGCAGTGCCCAGGGGGCTACGTATGGCTACACCTTC
cdr3_aa: CASSAQGATYGYTF

clone_size: .
j_call: TRBJ1-1
d_call: TRBD1
v_call: TRBV28
cdr3_nt: TGTGCCAGCAGTTCGGGACAGGGAGGCGGAGTACTGAACACTGAAGCTTTCTTT
cdr3_aa: CASSSGQGGGVLNTEAFF

clone_size: few
j_call: TRBJ2-7
d_call: TRBD2
v_call: TRBV3-1/TRBV3-2
cdr3_nt: TGTGCCAGCAGCCAAGGCCTAGCGGGGCCTTCCTACGAGCAGTACTTC
cdr3_aa: CASSQGLAGPSYEQYF

clone_size: .
j_call: TRBJ1-1
d_call: .
v_call: TRBV29-1
cdr3_nt: TGCAGCGTTTTTTCCAGGGGCAACACTGAAGCTTTCTTT
cdr3_aa: CSVFSRGNTEAFF

clone_size: .
j_call: TRBJ1-2
d_call: .
v_call: TRBV19
cdr3_nt: TGTGCCAGTAGGAACCCCTTACAGACACCCTATGGCTACACCTTC
cdr3_aa: CASRNPLQTPYGYTF

clone_size: few
j_call: TRBJ1-1
d_call: .
v_call: TRBV12-3/TRBV12-4
cdr3_nt: TGTGCCAGCAGTTTAGAAACGGTCGCTGAAGCTTTCTTT
cdr3_aa: CASSLETVAEAFF

clone_size: .
j_call: TRBJ2-7
d_call: TRBD1
v_call: TRBV11-2
cdr3_nt: TGTGCCAGCAGCTGGGACAGGGGAACAGGGGAGCAGTACTTC
cdr3_aa: CASSWDRGTGEQYF